This is a list of T cell receptor beta chains from one sample in a study of blood T cell repertoires in COVID-19. The protocol was immunoSEQ multiplex PCR, while the TCRdb copy is restricted to in-frame clones and leaves out a portion. The sample shows around 260,000 clones, less than 90% of them seen only once. Sequencing used peripheral blood. The receptors were sampled from a man in his 60s who had recovered from COVID-19. Each CDR3 is given with its conserved first and last residue. The D gene is left open where the match is weak. Expanded clones are given a class, and other clones once, few, many or no size at all.

v_gene,d_gene,j_gene,abundance,CDR3nt,CDR3aa
TRBV28,TRBD1,TRBJ2-7,few,TGTGCCAGCACAAGGACAGGGGGAAACTACGAGCAGTACTTC,CASTRTGGNYEQYF
TRBV7-8,TRBD1,TRBJ2-6,-,TGTGCCAGCAGCAGGGGAATGGACAGGTTGAATACTGGGGCCAACGTCCTGACTTTC,CASSRGMDRLNTGANVLTF
TRBV4-1,-,TRBJ2-1,-,TGCGCCAGCAGCCAAGGCCAGATCAATGAGCAGTTCTTC,CASSQGQINEQFF
TRBV27,TRBD2,TRBJ2-1,-,TGTGCCAGCAGCTCCCGGTTGGTGGGCGGGAGGACCGGTCCATCCAATGAGCAGTTCTTC,CASSSRLVGGRTGPSNEQFF
TRBV7-3,-,TRBJ2-1,once,TGTGCCAGCAGCTTGGCGGCGCGAGGACTCCCCTCCTACAATGAGCAGTTCTTC,CASSLAARGLPSYNEQFF
TRBV5-1,TRBD2,TRBJ2-4,-,TGCGCCAGCAGCTTTTCCGGGACTAGCGGCAAAAACATTCAGTACTTC,CASSFSGTSGKNIQYF
TRBV6-5,-,TRBJ2-4,-,TGTGCCAGCAGTTACTCACCAGGGTGGGACATTCAGTACTTC,CASSYSPGWDIQYF
TRBV9,-,TRBJ2-3,-,TGTGCCAGCAGCGTAGCTACAAGGGGAGATACGCAGTATTTT,CASSVATRGDTQYF
TRBV30,-,TRBJ1-2,-,TGTGCCTGGAGTGTGTACAGAACAAACTATGGCTACACCTTC,CAWSVYRTNYGYTF
TRBV9,-,TRBJ2-5,-,TGTGCCAGCAGCGTAGCTTCTGGGCAGGGCGGCGAGACCCAGTACTTC,CASSVASGQGGETQYF
TRBV28,-,TRBJ1-1,-,TGTGCCAGCAGGGACAACAGGGCCAGGAACACTGAAGCTTTCTTT,CASRDNRARNTEAFF
TRBV5-1,TRBD1,TRBJ2-7,-,TGCGCCAGCAGCTTACTGGGACAGGGTAAGAATAACTCCTACGAGCAGTACTTC,CASSLLGQGKNNSYEQYF
TRBV7-6,-,TRBJ1-6,-,TGTGCCAGCAGCCCACGGACTGACTATAATTCACCCCTCCACTTT,CASSPRTDYNSPLHF
TRBV3-1/TRBV3-2,TRBD2,TRBJ2-3,-,TGTGCCAGCAGCCACGAATCGGGGACGCGGGAGGACACAGATACGCAGTATTTT,CASSHESGTREDTDTQYF
TRBV18,-,TRBJ2-7,-,TGTGCCAGCTCACCCGTCGGGGTCGAGCAGTACTTC,CASSPVGVEQYF
TRBV2,-,TRBJ1-1,-,TGTGCCAGCAGTACGCGTGGGTGGGGCTTGCACACTGAAGCTTTCTTT,CASSTRGWGLHTEAFF
TRBV3-1/TRBV3-2,-,TRBJ2-5,-,TGTGCCAGCAGCCAACAAGGACAGACCTATCAAGAGACCCAGTACTTC,CASSQQGQTYQETQYF
TRBV18,TRBD1,TRBJ2-5,-,TGTGCCAGCTCACGGGGACAGCAAGAGACCCAGTACTTC,CASSRGQQETQYF
TRBV11-2,-,TRBJ1-5,-,TGTGCCAGCAGCTTAGAACAGGGTCCCAATCAGCCCCAGCATTTT,CASSLEQGPNQPQHF
TRBV19,TRBD2,TRBJ2-1,-,TGTGCCAGTAGTGCCCGACTAGCGGGAGTTGACAATGAGCAGTTCTTC,CASSARLAGVDNEQFF
TRBV28,TRBD1,TRBJ1-5,-,TGTGCCAGCAGAACAGGGGGCAGGGGCAATCAGCCCCAGCATTTT,CASRTGGRGNQPQHF
TRBV27,-,TRBJ1-5,-,TGTGCCAGCAGTCTCACAGGGCTACGGGGGGTGTCTAGCAATCAGCCCCAGCATTTT,CASSLTGLRGVSSNQPQHF
TRBV30,-,TRBJ2-7,-,TGTGCCTGGAAAGCAGGCTCCAGCTCCTACGAGCAGTACTTC,CAWKAGSSSYEQYF
TRBV4-1,TRBD2,TRBJ2-7,-,TGCGCCAGCAGCCCACAGCGTGGACTAGCGGGAGTCGAGCAGTACTTC,CASSPQRGLAGVEQYF
TRBV2,-,TRBJ2-4,-,TGTGCCAGCAGGGATGCAGGGATTCAGTACTTC,CASRDAGIQYF
TRBV5-1,-,TRBJ2-7,few,TGCGCCAGCAGCGGGGGACAAGACTCCTACGAGCAGTACTTC,CASSGGQDSYEQYF
TRBV6-5,TRBD1,TRBJ2-7,once,TGTGCCAGCAGACCCGCCCGGGACAGGCTCTACGAGCAGTACTTC,CASRPARDRLYEQYF
TRBV7-3,-,TRBJ2-1,-,TGTGCCAGCAGCTTAACGGCGGTGGGAGCGCATGAGCAGTTCTTC,CASSLTAVGAHEQFF
TRBV18,-,TRBJ2-3,-,TGTGCCAGCTCACCATGGGCAGGGATAGATACAGATACGCAGTATTTT,CASSPWAGIDTDTQYF
TRBV9,-,TRBJ2-7,-,TGTGCCAGCAGTGGCCCCCGCGGAGAGCAGTACTTC,CASSGPRGEQYF
TRBV18,TRBD2,TRBJ2-7,-,TGTGCCAGCTCCCGGGCGGGGGGCCCAAGGACCTACGAGCAGTACTTC,CASSRAGGPRTYEQYF
TRBV28,-,TRBJ1-2,-,TGTGCCAGCATTGCGGGGAGTAGGGCCTATGGCTACACCTTC,CASIAGSRAYGYTF
TRBV6-5,-,TRBJ2-4,once,TGTGCCAGCAGTCGCACAGGTGGCAAAAACATTCAGTACTTC,CASSRTGGKNIQYF
TRBV6-5,-,TRBJ1-1,many,TGTGCCAGCAGGAGGGGGAGCACTGAAGCTTTCTTT,CASRRGSTEAFF